This is a list of T cell receptor beta chains from one sample in a study of T cell changes during pregnancy in multiple sclerosis. Profiling relied on immunoSEQ multiplex PCR, and the TCRdb table lists in-frame clones only, not all of them. Counted here are about 42,000 clones, 91% occurring once; the ten biggest clones make up less than 0.9%. The sequencing used CD4+ T cells from peripheral blood mononuclear cells, collected before pregnancy. These receptors were obtained from a female donor with multiple sclerosis, enrolled in a pregnancy study. CDR3s include the opening cysteine and the closing phenylalanine or tryptophan. D genes are given only for firm matches.

>TRBV4-2|.|TRBJ1-1
CASSPGGEAFF
>TRBV5-1|.|TRBJ1-4
CASSLSQGGSWEKLFF
>TRBV20-1|.|TRBJ2-5
CSAQLVETQYF
>TRBV7-8|.|TRBJ2-1
CASSLALTVRSNEQFF
>TRBV18|.|TRBJ1-6
CASSPPRAGAHASPLHF
>TRBV25-1|.|TRBJ1-1
CASRYHRNTEAFF
>TRBV6-5|.|TRBJ2-1
CASSYATAENEQFF
>TRBV7-8|.|TRBJ1-6
CASSLGSERSSYNSPLHF
>TRBV7-2|TRBD1|TRBJ2-2
CASSLVYGTVPNTGELFF
>TRBV27|TRBD2|TRBJ2-1
CASSLSGLAGRSNEQFF
>TRBV7-8|.|TRBJ2-1
CASSAPRRQNPYNEQFF
>TRBV7-6|.|TRBJ2-2
CASSQSSGNPGRELFF
>TRBV7-7|TRBD2|TRBJ2-5
CASSARLAGKETQYF
>TRBV7-2|.|TRBJ1-2
CALRILNYGYTF
>TRBV6-6|TRBD1|TRBJ2-1
CASSYSWGTGYNEQFF
>TRBV4-3|TRBD1|TRBJ1-1
CASSRDRMNTEAFF
>TRBV7-2|TRBD2|TRBJ2-2
CASSSPGRLAGGRTGELFF
>TRBV21-1|.|TRBJ2-2
CASSKSRGGPNTGELFF
>TRBV9|.|TRBJ2-5
CASSVVPGGLQETQYF
>TRBV2|TRBD1|TRBJ1-2
CASSVNRGRGYTF
>TRBV5-4|TRBD1|TRBJ2-2
CASTPGPTGDGNTGELFF
>TRBV6-4|.|TRBJ2-1
CARSDCRWNEQFF
>TRBV5-5|.|TRBJ1-1
CATNREPNTEAFF
>TRBV9|TRBD1|TRBJ2-2
CASSSGDRGTGELFF
>TRBV6-1|.|TRBJ2-3
CASSEGRASDTQYF
>TRBV6-1|.|TRBJ1-5
CASSEVHVSNQPQHF
>TRBV18|TRBD1|TRBJ2-6
CASSPNRGQNSGANVLTF
>TRBV9|.|TRBJ2-3
CASSRSGSYSTDTQYF
>TRBV19|TRBD1|TRBJ1-1
CASNNRDRTEAFF
>TRBV11-2|TRBD1|TRBJ2-7
CASKGQGSLEQYF
>TRBV7-2|.|TRBJ2-4
CASSLAVAKNIQYF
>TRBV11-3|TRBD1|TRBJ1-1
CASSQGQGEGNTEAFF
>TRBV6-6|TRBD1|TRBJ1-5
CASSSRGQGVQPQHF
>TRBV11-3|.|TRBJ1-1
CASSLDSVSTEAFF
>TRBV6-6|TRBD1|TRBJ1-2
CATGNRGYGYTF
>TRBV19|.|TRBJ2-3
CASSRTDTNRDTQYF
>TRBV25-1|.|TRBJ1-2
CASRESANYGYTF
>TRBV6-5|.|TRBJ1-1
CASSTRGVNTEAFF
>TRBV7-3|.|TRBJ2-7
CASRRRGKIHYEQYF
>TRBV5-6|.|TRBJ2-5
CASSLRAGTGKETQYF
>TRBV9|.|TRBJ1-2
CASSVAAQNYGYTF
>TRBV14|.|TRBJ1-1
CASSVPRGADVEAFF
>TRBV4-2|TRBD1|TRBJ1-6
CASSPDDRDRVNSPLHF
>TRBV30|.|TRBJ1-6
CAWRAEYNSPLHF
>TRBV29-1|TRBD1|TRBJ1-3
CSVELDRGLGNTIYF
>TRBV5-8|TRBD1|TRBJ2-5
CASSLQGRGYETQYF
>TRBV2|.|TRBJ1-2
CASGGSLSTGYTF
>TRBV7-2|TRBD2|TRBJ2-5
CASSPAGGGAGEETQYF
>TRBV4-2|TRBD2|TRBJ2-3
CASSQDWAVAGGRDTQYF
>TRBV19|.|TRBJ1-1
CASRDREAFF
>TRBV27|TRBD1|TRBJ1-6
CASSLTGTGTLWVGTPLHF
>TRBV7-8|TRBD1|TRBJ2-7
CASSLGDRGLSEQYF
>TRBV11-3|TRBD2|TRBJ2-3
CASSLGLAGGPDTQYF
>TRBV6-4|TRBD2|TRBJ2-3
CASSDSSGGTDTQYF
>TRBV7-2|TRBD2|TRBJ2-3
CASSILAGGNTQYF
>TRBV5-6|TRBD1|TRBJ2-3
CASSRTPGQGRDTQYF
>TRBV4-3|.|TRBJ2-1
CASSSRLDEQFF
>TRBV5-6|.|TRBJ1-4
CASSSTGVREKLFF
>TRBV7-2|TRBD1|TRBJ1-2
CASSLALTGNYGYTF